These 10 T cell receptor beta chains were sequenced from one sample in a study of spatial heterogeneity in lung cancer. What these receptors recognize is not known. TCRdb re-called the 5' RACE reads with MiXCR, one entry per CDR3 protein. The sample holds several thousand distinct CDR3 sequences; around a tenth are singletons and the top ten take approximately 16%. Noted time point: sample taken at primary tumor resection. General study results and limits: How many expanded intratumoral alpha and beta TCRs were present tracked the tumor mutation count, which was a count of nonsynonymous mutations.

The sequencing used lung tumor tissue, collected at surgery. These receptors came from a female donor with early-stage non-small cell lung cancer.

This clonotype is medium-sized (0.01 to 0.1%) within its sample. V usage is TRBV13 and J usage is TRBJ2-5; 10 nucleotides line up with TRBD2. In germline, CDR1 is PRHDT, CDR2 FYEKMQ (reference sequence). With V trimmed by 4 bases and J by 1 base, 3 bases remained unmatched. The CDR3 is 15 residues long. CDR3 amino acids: CASSSLAGGQETQYF. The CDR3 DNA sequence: TGTGCCAGCAGCTCCTTAGCGGGGGGCCAAGAGACCCAGTACTTC.

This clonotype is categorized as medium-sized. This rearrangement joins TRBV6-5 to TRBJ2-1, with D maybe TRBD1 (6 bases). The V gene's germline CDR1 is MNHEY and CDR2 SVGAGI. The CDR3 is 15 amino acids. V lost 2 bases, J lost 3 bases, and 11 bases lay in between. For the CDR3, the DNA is TGTGCCAGCAGTTACCGGCAGGGGCTCTACAATGAGCAGTTCTTC. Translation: CASSYRQGLYNEQFF.

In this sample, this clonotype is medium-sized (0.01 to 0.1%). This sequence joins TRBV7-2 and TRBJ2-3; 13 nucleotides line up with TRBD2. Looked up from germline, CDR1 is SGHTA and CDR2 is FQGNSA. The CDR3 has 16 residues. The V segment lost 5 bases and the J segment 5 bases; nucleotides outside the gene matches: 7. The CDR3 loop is CASSPARTSGGDTQYF. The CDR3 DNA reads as TGTGCCAGCAGCCCAGCCCGGACTAGCGGGGGAGATACGCAGTATTTT.

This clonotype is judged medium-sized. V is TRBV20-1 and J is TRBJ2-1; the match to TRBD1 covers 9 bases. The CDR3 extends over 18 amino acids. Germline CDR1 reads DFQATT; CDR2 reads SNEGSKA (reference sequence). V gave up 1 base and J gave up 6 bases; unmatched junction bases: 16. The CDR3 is CSARGWGGARTGVNEQFF. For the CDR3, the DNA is TGCAGTGCTAGAGGCTGGGGAGGGGCCCGGACAGGGGTCAATGAGCAGTTCTTC.

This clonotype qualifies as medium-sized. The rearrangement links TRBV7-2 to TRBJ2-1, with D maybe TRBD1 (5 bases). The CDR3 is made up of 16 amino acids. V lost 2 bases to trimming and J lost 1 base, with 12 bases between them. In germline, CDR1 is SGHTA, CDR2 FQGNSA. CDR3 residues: CASSLMGRASYNEQFF. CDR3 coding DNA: TGTGCCAGCAGCTTAATGGGCAGGGCTTCCTACAATGAGCAGTTCTTC. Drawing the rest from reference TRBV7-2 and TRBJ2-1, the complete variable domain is GAGVSQSPSNKVTEKGKDVELRCDPISGHTALYWYRQSLGQGLEFLIYFQGNSAPDKSGLPSDRFSAERTGGSVSTLTIQRTQQEDSAVYLCASSLMGRASYNEQFFGPGTRLTVL.

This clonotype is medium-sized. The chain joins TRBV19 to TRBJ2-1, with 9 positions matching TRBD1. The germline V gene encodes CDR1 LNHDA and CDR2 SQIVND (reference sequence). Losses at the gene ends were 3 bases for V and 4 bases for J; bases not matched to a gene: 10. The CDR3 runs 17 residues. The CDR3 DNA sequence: TGTGCCAGTAGTATGAACGGCGGGACAGGGCTTTACAATGAGCAGTTCTTC. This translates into CASSMNGGTGLYNEQFF.

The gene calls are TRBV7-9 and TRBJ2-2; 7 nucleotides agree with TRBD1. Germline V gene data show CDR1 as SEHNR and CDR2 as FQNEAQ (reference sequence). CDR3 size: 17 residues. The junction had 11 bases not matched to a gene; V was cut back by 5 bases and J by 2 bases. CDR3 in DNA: TGTGCCAGCAGCCGCCTCCCGGGACAGCAAAACACCGGGGAGCTGTTTTTT. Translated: CASSRLPGQQNTGELFF.

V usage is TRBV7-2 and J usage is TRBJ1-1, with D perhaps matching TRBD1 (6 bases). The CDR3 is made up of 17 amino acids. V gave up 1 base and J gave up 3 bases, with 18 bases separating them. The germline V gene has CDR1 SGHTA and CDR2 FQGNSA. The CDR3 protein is CASSLEGGLGGDTEAFF. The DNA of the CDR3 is TGTGCCAGCAGCTTAGAGGGGGGCCTTGGAGGGGACACTGAAGCTTTCTTT.

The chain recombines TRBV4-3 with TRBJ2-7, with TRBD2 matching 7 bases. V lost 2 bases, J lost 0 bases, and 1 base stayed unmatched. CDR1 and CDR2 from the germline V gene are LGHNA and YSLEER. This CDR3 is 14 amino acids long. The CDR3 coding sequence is TGCGCCAGCAGCCAACTAGCGGACTCCTACGAGCAGTACTTC. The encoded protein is CASSQLADSYEQYF.

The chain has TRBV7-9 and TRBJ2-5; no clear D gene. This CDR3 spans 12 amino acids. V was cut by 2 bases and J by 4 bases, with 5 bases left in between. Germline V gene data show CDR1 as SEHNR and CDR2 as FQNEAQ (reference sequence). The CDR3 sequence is CASSLNGETQYF. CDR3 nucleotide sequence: TGTGCCAGCAGCTTAAACGGAGAGACCCAGTACTTC.